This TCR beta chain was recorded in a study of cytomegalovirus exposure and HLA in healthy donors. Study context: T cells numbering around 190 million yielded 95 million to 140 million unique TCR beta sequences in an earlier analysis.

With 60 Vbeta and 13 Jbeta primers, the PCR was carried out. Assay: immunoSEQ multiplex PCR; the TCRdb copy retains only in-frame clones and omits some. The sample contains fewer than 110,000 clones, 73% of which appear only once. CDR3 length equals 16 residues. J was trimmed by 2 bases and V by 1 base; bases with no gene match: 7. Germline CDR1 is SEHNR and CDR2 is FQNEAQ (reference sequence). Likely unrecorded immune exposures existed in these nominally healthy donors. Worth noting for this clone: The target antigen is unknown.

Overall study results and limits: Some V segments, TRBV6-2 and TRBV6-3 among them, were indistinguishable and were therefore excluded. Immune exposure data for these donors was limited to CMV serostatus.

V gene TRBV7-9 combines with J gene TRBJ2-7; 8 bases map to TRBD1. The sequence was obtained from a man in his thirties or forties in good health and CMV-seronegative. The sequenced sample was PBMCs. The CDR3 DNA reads TGTGCCAGCAGCTTAGGCGCAGGGGGCTACACCTACGAGCAGTACTTC. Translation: CASSLGAGGYTYEQYF.